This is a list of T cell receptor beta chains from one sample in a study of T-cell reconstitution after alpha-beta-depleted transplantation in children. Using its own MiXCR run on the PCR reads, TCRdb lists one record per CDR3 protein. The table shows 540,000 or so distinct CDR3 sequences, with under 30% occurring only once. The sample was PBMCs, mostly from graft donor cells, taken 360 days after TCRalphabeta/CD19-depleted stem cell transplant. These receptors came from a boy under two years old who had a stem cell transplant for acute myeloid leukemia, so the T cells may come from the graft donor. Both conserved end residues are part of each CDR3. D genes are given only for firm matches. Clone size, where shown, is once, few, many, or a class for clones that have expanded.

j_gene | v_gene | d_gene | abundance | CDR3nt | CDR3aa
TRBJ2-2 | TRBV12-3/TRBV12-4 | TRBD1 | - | TGTGCCAGCAGTCTTCCTTTGAGAGGGGGCTGGGACACCGGGGAGCTGTTTTTT | CASSLPLRGGWDTGELFF
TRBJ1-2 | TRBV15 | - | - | TGTGCCACCAGCAGAGATGGAGACAGGCTTGGCTACACCTTC | CATSRDGDRLGYTF
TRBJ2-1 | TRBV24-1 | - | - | TGTGCCACCAGTGATTTCGGGAATTCCTTCTTC | CATSDFGNSFF
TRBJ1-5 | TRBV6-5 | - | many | TGTGCCAGCAGTTACTCTCGATATGGGGGAATGGGCAATCAGCCCCAGCATTTT | CASSYSRYGGMGNQPQHF
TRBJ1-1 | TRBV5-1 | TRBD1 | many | TGCGCCAGCAGCTTGGACAGGGGGATTGGTGAGGCTGAAGCTTTCTTT | CASSLDRGIGEAEAFF
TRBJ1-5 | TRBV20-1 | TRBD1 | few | TGCAGTGCTAGGACAGGGGTGAGGAGCAATCAGCCCCAGCATTTT | CSARTGVRSNQPQHF
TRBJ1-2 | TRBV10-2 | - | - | TGCGCCAGCAGTGAGCCTATATCGCAATTCTACAGGGAGGGGAACTATGGCTACACCTTC | CASSEPISQFYREGNYGYTF
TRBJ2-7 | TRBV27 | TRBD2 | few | TGTGCCAGCAGCCCCGGGACTACCTACTACGAGCAGTACTTC | CASSPGTTYYEQYF
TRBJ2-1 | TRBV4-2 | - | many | TGTGCCAGCAGCCAAGGGTTCTTTCAGGGCAATGAGCAGTTCTTC | CASSQGFFQGNEQFF
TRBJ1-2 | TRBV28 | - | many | TGTGCCAGCAGTTTCTCCCAGGGATATGGCTACACCTTC | CASSFSQGYGYTF
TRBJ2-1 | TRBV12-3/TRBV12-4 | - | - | TGTGCCAGCAGTTTCCCTAGCATGGGACCCAATGAGCAGTTCTTC | CASSFPSMGPNEQFF
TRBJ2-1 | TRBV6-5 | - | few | TGTGCCAGCAGTTACGGGTGGGGGGGCCGAGATGAGCAGTTCTTC | CASSYGWGGRDEQFF
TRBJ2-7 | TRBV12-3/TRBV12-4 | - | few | TGTGCCAGCAGTGGGACGGTTCTCTACGAGCAGTACTTC | CASSGTVLYEQYF
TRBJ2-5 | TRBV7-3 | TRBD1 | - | TGTGCCAGCAGCCCGACCGGGACAGGAAAAGAGACCCAGTACTTC | CASSPTGTGKETQYF
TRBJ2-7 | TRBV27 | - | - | TGTGCCAGCAGTGACCGTCCCTCCTACGAGCAGTACTTC | CASSDRPSYEQYF
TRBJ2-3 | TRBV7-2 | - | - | TGTGCCAGCAGAGCCAACGGGGGTACAGATACGCAGTATTTT | CASRANGGTDTQYF
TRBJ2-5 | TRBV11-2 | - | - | TGTGCCAGCAGCTTAGATCGATCAGTCGAGACCCAGTACTTC | CASSLDRSVETQYF
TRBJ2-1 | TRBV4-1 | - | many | TGCGCCAGCAGCCAAGATAAGATTGGCAGGTCCCTTGAGCAGTTCTTC | CASSQDKIGRSLEQFF
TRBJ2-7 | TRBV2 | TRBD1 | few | TGTGCCAGCAGTGAGGGACAGTCCTACGAGCAGTACTTC | CASSEGQSYEQYF
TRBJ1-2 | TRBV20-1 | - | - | TGCAGTGCCGAGGCCTATGGCTACACCTTC | CSAEAYGYTF
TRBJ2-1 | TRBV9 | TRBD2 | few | TGTGCCAGCAGCGTGACGGGGGGGCAGTCCTCCTACAATGAGCAGTTCTTC | CASSVTGGQSSYNEQFF
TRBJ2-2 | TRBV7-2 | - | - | TGTGCCAGCAGCTTAGTCCGCCTGGGGTCCGGGGAGCTGTTTTTT | CASSLVRLGSGELFF
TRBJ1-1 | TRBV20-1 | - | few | TGCAGTGCCCTGGGACGGCTGAACACTGAAGCTTTCTTT | CSALGRLNTEAFF
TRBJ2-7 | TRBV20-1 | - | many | TGCAGTGCCTCCCTGACAGGGGAGGGGTTCTACGAGCAGTACTTC | CSASLTGEGFYEQYF
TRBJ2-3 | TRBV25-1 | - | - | TGTGCCAGCAGTGAACACGGAGAGGGACTCACAGATACGCAGTATTTT | CASSEHGEGLTDTQYF
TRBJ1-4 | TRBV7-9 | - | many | TGTGCCAGCAGCTTAGGACAGACTAATGAAAAACTGTTTTTT | CASSLGQTNEKLFF
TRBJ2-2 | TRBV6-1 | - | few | TGTGCCAGCAGCCCCGCGACTAGTAGCGGGGAGCTGTTTTTT | CASSPATSSGELFF
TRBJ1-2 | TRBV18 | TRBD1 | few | TGTGCCAGCTCACCAGGACAGGACTATGGCTACACCTTC | CASSPGQDYGYTF
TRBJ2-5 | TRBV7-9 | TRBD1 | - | TGTGCCAGCAGTAATACCGGGACAGGGCCCCGAGAGACCCAGTACTTC | CASSNTGTGPRETQYF
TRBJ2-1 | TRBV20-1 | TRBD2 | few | TGCAGTGCTAGCGTAGCGGGGGCCTTTTACAATGAGCAGTTCTTC | CSASVAGAFYNEQFF
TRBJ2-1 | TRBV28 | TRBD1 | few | TGTGCCAGCCAAAGGGGGCGCTCCTACAATGAGCAGTTCTTC | CASQRGRSYNEQFF
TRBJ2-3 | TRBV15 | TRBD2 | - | TGTGCCACCAGCCCGGGGGGATCCCGGGAGGACACAGATACGCAGTATTTT | CATSPGGSREDTDTQYF
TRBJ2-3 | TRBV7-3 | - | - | TGTGCCAGCAGCTTACGGGCGGGGACCACAGATACGCAGTATTTT | CASSLRAGTTDTQYF
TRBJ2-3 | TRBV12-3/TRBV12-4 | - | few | TGTGCCAGCAGCGACCCGGTTGGAGATACGCAGTATTTT | CASSDPVGDTQYF
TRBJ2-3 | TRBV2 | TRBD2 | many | TGTGCCAGCTGGAGACTAGCGGGCACAGATACGCAGTATTTT | CASWRLAGTDTQYF
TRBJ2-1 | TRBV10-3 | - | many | TGTGCCACCCAGCTCCTACAACGGGGAGGCAATGAGCAGTTCTTC | CATQLLQRGGNEQFF
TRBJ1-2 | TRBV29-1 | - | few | TGCAGCGTCGGGATAAGGGGTGTCTCCTACACCTTC | CSVGIRGVSYTF
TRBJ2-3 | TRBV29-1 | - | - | TGCAGCGTTGAGGCCCTAGGGAGCACAGATACGCAGTATTTT | CSVEALGSTDTQYF
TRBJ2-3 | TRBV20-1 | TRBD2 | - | TGCAGTGCTCCCGGGACTAGCGTTACAGATACGCAGTATTTT | CSAPGTSVTDTQYF
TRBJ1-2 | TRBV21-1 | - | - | TGTGCCAGCAGCAAAGCTTCCGGGCCCCACTATGGCTACACCTTC | CASSKASGPHYGYTF
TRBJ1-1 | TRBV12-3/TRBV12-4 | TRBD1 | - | TGTGCCAGCACAGGGGGACCTCAGCTGAACACTGAAGCTTTCTTT | CASTGGPQLNTEAFF
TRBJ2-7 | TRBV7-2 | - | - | TGTGCCAGCAGCTTTCGGATGCAAACCTACGAGCAGTACTTC | CASSFRMQTYEQYF
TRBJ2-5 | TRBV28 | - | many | TGTGCCAGCAGGGGGGACGCAGTCACCCAGTACTTC | CASRGDAVTQYF
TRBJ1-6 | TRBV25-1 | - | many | TGTGCCACCCGACAGAGCTCCTATAATTCACCCCTCCACTTT | CATRQSSYNSPLHF
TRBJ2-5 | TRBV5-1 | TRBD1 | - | TGCGCCAGTGCCCCGGGTGACAGGGGGCGTGAAGAGACCCAGTACTTC | CASAPGDRGREETQYF